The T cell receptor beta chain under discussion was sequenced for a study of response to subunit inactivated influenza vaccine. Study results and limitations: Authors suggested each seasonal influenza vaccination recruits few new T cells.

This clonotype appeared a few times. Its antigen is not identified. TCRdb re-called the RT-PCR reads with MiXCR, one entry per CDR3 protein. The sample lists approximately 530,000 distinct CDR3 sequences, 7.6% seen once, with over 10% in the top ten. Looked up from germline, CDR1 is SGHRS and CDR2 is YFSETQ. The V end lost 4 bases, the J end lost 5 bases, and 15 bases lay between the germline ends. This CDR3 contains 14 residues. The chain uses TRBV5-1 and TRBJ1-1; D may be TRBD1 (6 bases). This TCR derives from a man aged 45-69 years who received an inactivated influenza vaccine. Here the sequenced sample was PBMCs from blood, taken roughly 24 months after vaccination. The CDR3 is CASSMRQGRTEAFF. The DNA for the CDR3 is TGCGCCAGCAGCATGCGTCAGGGGAGGACTGAAGCTTTCTTT.